This T cell receptor (beta chain) was recorded in a study of shared clonotypes between healthy human individuals. Whole-study findings and limits: Donors were few, which limited the genetic and exposure-history diversity represented. Deeper or shallower sequencing was expected to change how clonotypes are shared among donors.

The length of the CDR3 is 12 residues. Germline V gene sequence: CDR1 MGHDK, CDR2 SYGVNS. V lost 5 bases and J lost 5, with 8 bases in between. With regard to this clone: The antigen remains undetermined.

The authors ran the assay at deep level. Sequenced by immunoSEQ multiplex PCR; TCRdb stores in-frame clones only, minus some. The data show roughly 700,000 clones, with 90% seen just once and approximately 35% held by the top ten. Input material: memory CD8+ T cells from PBMCs. Subset specified: CD45RO+ cells pooled with CCR7-negative TemRA cells. The receptor was isolated from a man between 18 and 35 years old in good health. Some clones in this sample may be carry-over from other donors' samples. The chain is built from TRBV25-1 and TRBJ2-3; no definite D call. CDR3 amino acids: CASSWALDTQYF. The CDR3 DNA reads TGTGCCAGCAGTTGGGCTCTAGATACGCAGTATTTT.